A single sample is the source of the 25 T cell receptor beta chains below, sequenced in a study of T cell responses to AZD1222 COVID-19 vaccine. Sequencing used immunoSEQ multiplex PCR; TCRdb keeps in-frame clones, though not all of them. Of roughly 120,000 clones listed, around 90% are singletons. The sample consisted of peripheral blood, taken on day 0 of AZD1222 vaccination. Receptor source: an adult in good health.

The V call is TRBV19, the J call TRBJ1-3; TRBD1 matches at 10 bases. V dropped 6 bases and J dropped 1; count of bases not matched to a gene: 3. The germline CDR1 and CDR2 sequences are LNHDA and SQIVND (reference sequence). The CDR3 has 15 residues. CDR3 sequence: CASSPDRGSGNTIYF. DNA of the CDR3: TGTGCCAGTAGCCCGGACAGGGGGTCTGGAAACACCATATATTTT.

V is TRBV30 and J is TRBJ1-6, with D possibly matching TRBD1 (5 bases). The CDR3 covers 14 residues. The germline CDR1 and CDR2 sequences are GTSNPN and SVGIG (reference sequence). V lost 0 bases, J lost 6 bases, and 9 bases lay in between. The CDR3 loop is CAWSVMGGNSPLHF. CDR3 nucleotide sequence: TGTGCCTGGAGTGTAATGGGGGGTAATTCACCCCTCCACTTT.

V is TRBV29-1 and J is TRBJ1-2; no definite D call. Trimming left V 0 bases short and J 2 bases short, with 4 bases between. Germline V CDR1 and CDR2: SQVTM, ANQGSEA. This CDR3 spans 12 amino acids. This CDR3 is CSVEDSNYGYTF. The CDR3 nucleotides read TGCAGCGTTGAAGATAGCAACTATGGCTACACCTTC.

The V gene is TRBV6-1, the J gene TRBJ1-6; D call uncertain. Trimming pared 3 bases from V and 7 bases from J, leaving 4 bases between. Germline CDR1 reads MNHNS; CDR2 reads SASEGT. CDR3 length: 12 amino acids. CDR3 protein: CASSDENSPLHF. CDR3 coding DNA: TGTGCCAGCAGTGATGAGAATTCACCCCTCCACTTT.

This clone turned up a few times. The chain uses TRBV7-2 and TRBJ2-3; D remains ambiguous. The V and J ends lost 5 bases and 3 bases respectively, with 9 bases between them. Germline loops: CDR1 SGHTA, CDR2 FQGNSA. This CDR3 has 13 amino acids. CDR3 coding DNA: TGTGCCAGCAGCCGTATTTGGACAGATACGCAGTATTTT. Protein product: CASSRIWTDTQYF.

The V call is TRBV28, the J call TRBJ2-5; the D call may be TRBD1 or TRBD2 (5 bases each). In germline, CDR1 is MDHEN, CDR2 SYDVKM. The ends were cut back, 5 bases at V and 5 bases at J, with 15 bases in the middle. The CDR3 loop spans 14 amino acids. The DNA for the CDR3 is TGTGCCAGCAGTCACACCGGGACGGGGGAGACCCAGTACTTC. Encoded protein: CASSHTGTGETQYF.

This chain uses TRBV7-3 with TRBJ2-5; the D gene is possibly TRBD2 (5 bases). Germline CDR1 SGHTA, CDR2 FQGTGA. The CDR3 runs to 13 residues. Deletions cut 3 bases from V and 2 bases from J, with 7 bases between. CDR3 nucleotide sequence: TGTGCCAGCAGCTTCGGGGTTCAAGAGACCCAGTACTTC. Translation gives CASSFGVQETQYF.

This clone was seen only once. The chain employs TRBV6-1 and TRBJ1-2; D not certain. The V gene's germline CDR1 is MNHNS and CDR2 SASEGT. Trimming removed 2 bases at V and 3 bases at J, with 4 bases between. CDR3 length: 12 residues. CDR3 in amino acids: CASSEPHYGYTF. In DNA form, the CDR3 reads TGTGCCAGCAGTGAACCCCACTATGGCTACACCTTC.

The J gene is TRBJ2-7, the V gene TRBV4-3; TRBD2 matches 8 bases. V dropped 0 bases and J dropped 7; count of bases not matched to a gene: 14. The CDR3 covers 17 residues. Germline CDR1 is LGHNA and CDR2 is YSLEER. CDR3 DNA: TGCGCCAGCAGCCAAGATTATGTTAGCGGGAAATTGTGGGAGCAGTACTTC. This translates into CASSQDYVSGKLWEQYF.

The chain couples TRBV28 to TRBJ1-2; tentatively, D is TRBD1 (5 bases). Germline V lookup: CDR1 MDHEN, CDR2 SYDVKM. Trimming removed 3 bases from V and 1 base from J, with 6 bases in between. The CDR3 runs to 13 residues. This CDR3 reads CASSFQGNYGYTF. The CDR3, as DNA: TGTGCCAGCAGTTTTCAGGGTAACTATGGCTACACCTTC.

This clone was seen only once. CDR3 residues: CASSQRTDSYNEQFF. The CDR3 DNA reads as TGTGCCAGCAGCCAAAGGACAGACTCCTACAATGAGCAGTTCTTC. This chain uses TRBV4-2 with TRBJ2-1; D is perhaps TRBD1 (6 bases). The CDR3 covers 15 residues. Germline CDR1 is LGHNA and CDR2 is YNFKEQ. Trimming removed 2 bases from V and 0 bases from J, with 8 bases in between.

This sequence joins TRBV5-4 and TRBJ2-7, with TRBD1 as a possible D gene (6 bases). In germline, CDR1 is SGHNT, CDR2 YYREEE (reference sequence). This CDR3 has 14 amino acids. Between the trimmed V and J ends, which lost 3 bases and 7 bases, there was a span of 17 bases. The CDR3 loop reads CASSWDQGLREQYF. CDR3 DNA sequence: TGTGCCAGCAGCTGGGACCAGGGGCTGCGTGAGCAGTACTTC.

The CDR3 DNA follows: TGTGCCAGCAGCTTACGGTTGAGCACAGATACGCAGTATTTT. Its protein product is CASSLRLSTDTQYF. This chain uses TRBV11-2 with TRBJ2-3; D uncertain. The germline V gene encodes CDR1 SGHAT and CDR2 FQNNGV. The V gene lost 2 bases and the J gene lost 0 bases, with 6 bases spanning the gap. This CDR3 contains 14 residues.

This clone has more than one count but fewer than ten. The chain recombines TRBV30 with TRBJ2-3; D not certain. The CDR3 extends over 13 amino acids. CDR1 is GTSNPN, CDR2 SVGIG, per germline (reference sequence). V was cut by 3 bases and J by 0 bases, with 7 bases left in between. CDR3 nucleotide sequence: TGTGCCTGGAGGACCGACAGCACAGATACGCAGTATTTT. Amino acid sequence: CAWRTDSTDTQYF.

The chain carries TRBV14 and TRBJ1-3, with D perhaps TRBD1 (5 bases). Trimming pared 3 bases from V and 4 bases from J, leaving 19 bases between. The length of the CDR3 is 17 residues. Per germline, CDR1 SGHDN and CDR2 FVKESK. The CDR3 spells CASSHSSQGFHGNTIYF. The CDR3 DNA follows: TGTGCCAGCAGCCATTCGTCCCAGGGTTTCCACGGAAACACCATATATTTT.

This rearrangement joins TRBV6-5 to TRBJ1-1; tentatively, D is TRBD1 (6 bases). CDR3 length: 14 amino acids. The V end lost 6 bases, the J end lost 10 bases, and 21 bases lay between the germline ends. Germline CDR1 and CDR2: MNHEY and SVGAGI. DNA for the CDR3: TGTGCCAGCAGACCCTACCAGGGGTCGATTCTAGCTTTCTTT. It specifies CASRPYQGSILAFF.

The V call is TRBV11-2, the J call TRBJ1-2; D might be TRBD1 (6 bases). Germline V gene data show CDR1 as SGHAT and CDR2 as FQNNGV. V was pared by 0 bases and J by 6 bases, with 14 bases between. CDR3 length: 15 amino acids. CDR3 sequence reads: CASSLDLGAEDGYTF. For the CDR3, the DNA is TGTGCCAGCAGCTTAGATTTGGGGGCGGAGGATGGCTACACCTTC.

This clone showed up just once. The CDR3 spells CASSSSTGLGRGQETQYF. The CDR3 DNA reads as TGTGCCAGTAGTTCCTCGACAGGGCTAGGTCGAGGCCAAGAGACCCAGTACTTC. The V call is TRBV19, the J call TRBJ2-5; 7 nucleotides match TRBD1. This CDR3 contains 18 residues. The germline CDR1 and CDR2 sequences are LNHDA and SQIVND (reference sequence). Trimming took 5 bases from V and 1 from J; bases not matched to a gene: 16.

CDR3 bases: TGTGCCAGCAGCTTAGACCTAACCGGGGAGCTGTTTTTT. Its translation is CASSLDLTGELFF. The chain links TRBV11-2 to TRBJ2-2; D is ambiguous. CDR1 is SGHAT and CDR2 is FQNNGV in the germline V gene. There are 13 residues in the CDR3. Trimming shortened V by 0 bases and J by 5 bases, and 4 bases separated the two germline ends.

With respect to this clone: Distinct nucleotide sequences in the sample also encode this CDR3. The V gene is TRBV4-3, the J gene TRBJ1-6, with a tentative D call TRBD1 (5 bases). CDR3 length: 15 residues. With 3 bases removed from V and 6 bases from J, the gap between germline ends came to 12 bases. CDR1 is LGHNA and CDR2 is YSLEER in the germline V gene. CDR3 sequence (DNA): TGCGCCAGCAGCCATTCCGGGACTGGTAATTCACCCCTCCACTTT. Residues: CASSHSGTGNSPLHF.

This clone has at least ten counts. The genes are TRBV3-1 (or the pseudogene TRBV3-2) and TRBJ2-7; D remains unclear. The V end lost 7 bases, the J end lost 1 base, and 5 bases lay between the germline ends. There are 11 residues in the CDR3. Germline V gene data show CDR1 as LGHDT and CDR2 as YNNKEL (reference sequence). The CDR3 here is CASKGSYEQYF. The CDR3 nucleotides read TGTGCCAGCAAGGGATCCTACGAGCAGTACTTC.

The V gene is TRBV27, the J gene TRBJ2-1; 10 bases match TRBD2. The V gene's germline CDR1 is MNHEY and CDR2 SMNVEV (reference sequence). CDR3 length: 16 amino acids. J lost 3 bases, V lost 4 bases, and 6 bases had no gene match. The CDR3 sequence: CASSSVAGGLYNEQFF. In DNA form, the CDR3 reads TGTGCCAGCAGTTCCGTAGCGGGAGGCCTCTACAATGAGCAGTTCTTC.

The gene calls are TRBV7-2 and TRBJ2-1; D possibly matches TRBD1 or TRBD2 (5 bases each). From germline, CDR1 is SGHTA and CDR2 FQGNSA. This CDR3 has 11 residues. V gave up 0 bases and J gave up 16 bases, with 10 bases separating them. CDR3 loop: CASSLAGVGFF. In DNA form, the CDR3 reads TGTGCCAGCAGCTTAGCGGGGGTAGGTTTCTTC.

The V call is TRBV5-8, the J call TRBJ1-5; weak D call: TRBD1 (5 bases). The CDR3 sequence is 15 residues long. V lost 0 bases to trimming and J lost 10 bases, with 17 bases between them. The germline gives CDR1 SGHTS, CDR2 YDEGEE. In nucleotides, the CDR3 is TGTGCCAGCAGCTTGGCCGAGTGGGGCAGCCGCCCCCAGCATTTT. Residues: CASSLAEWGSRPQHF.

The chain uses TRBV11-1 and TRBJ1-1; no clear D. Trimming shortened V by 4 bases and J by 7 bases, and 16 bases separated the two germline ends. The CDR3 extends over 14 amino acids. CDR1 and CDR2 from the germline V gene are SGHAT and FQDESV (reference sequence). CDR3 nucleotide sequence: TGTGCCAGCAGCTCGAAGGTCGGTGCGTATGAAGCTTTCTTT. Translating gives CASSSKVGAYEAFF.